Presented here are 16 T cell receptor beta chains from one specimen sequenced in a study of shared clonotypes between healthy human individuals. Clones were sequenced by immunoSEQ multiplex PCR, and TCRdb holds only the in-frame ones, with some missing. The sample lists about 330,000 clones; around 86% were seen once. Sequencing was done on a sample of memory CD8+ T cells sorted from blood. This sample's subset: CD45RO+ cells pooled with CCR7-negative TemRA cells. Receptor source: a man aged 18 to 35 in good health.

This clone has only a few counts. The chain uses TRBV28 and TRBJ1-1, with a tentative D call TRBD1 (6 bases). Trimming removed 3 bases from V and 0 bases from J, with 17 bases in between. This CDR3 has 17 amino acids. CDR1 is MDHEN and CDR2 is SYDVKM in the germline V gene. CDR3 in amino acids: CASSFWTAGDMNTEAFF. The CDR3 DNA follows: TGTGCCAGCAGTTTTTGGACGGCTGGGGACATGAACACTGAAGCTTTCTTT.

The V and J genes are TRBV7-2 and TRBJ1-2; 9 bases are shared with TRBD1. From germline, CDR1 is SGHTA and CDR2 FQGNSA. This CDR3 spans 11 amino acids. CDR3 region: CAEDRGNGYTF. The DNA for the CDR3 is TGTGCTGAGGACAGGGGTAATGGCTACACCTTC.

V and J are TRBV4-1 and TRBJ2-2; the D gene is possibly TRBD2 (6 bases). The CDR3 loop spans 19 amino acids. Germline V gene lookup returns CDR1 MGHRA and CDR2 YSYEKL. Trimming removed 4 bases at V and 5 bases at J, with 26 bases between. The DNA for the CDR3 is TGCGCCAGCAGCCTTCCCAAGGACTTGCCGGGGGTATTAACCGGGGAGCTGTTTTTT. Translating gives CASSLPKDLPGVLTGELFF.

This clone was counted once. The rearrangement uses TRBV5-1 and TRBJ2-3; TRBD2 matches at 11 bases. Per the germline V gene, CDR1 is SGHRS and CDR2 is YFSETQ. V shed 3 bases, J shed 4 bases, and the junction held 13 bases outside the gene matches. This CDR3 region has 18 residues. The CDR3 reads CASSSILAGVESADTQYF. The CDR3 coding sequence is TGCGCCAGCAGCTCTATACTAGCGGGGGTAGAATCTGCAGATACGCAGTATTTT.

V and J are TRBV2 and TRBJ2-7; D may match TRBD1 or TRBD2 (5 bases each). Germline loops: CDR1 SNHLY, CDR2 FYNNEI. The germline V and J ends were trimmed by 7 bases and 0 bases, with 19 bases remaining between them. The CDR3 covers 16 residues. In nucleotides, the CDR3 is TGTGCCAGCACCGAGGGTCCAGGGACCACCTCCTACGAGCAGTACTTC. Its translation is CASTEGPGTTSYEQYF.

This clone was observed a few times. Other nucleotide sequences from this sample produce the same CDR3. The V call is TRBV7-6, the J call TRBJ2-1; tentative D call: TRBD2 (5 bases). The CDR3 runs 16 residues. Trimming left V 5 bases short and J 0 bases short, with 14 bases between. From germline, CDR1 is SGHVS and CDR2 FNYEAQ. CDR3 region: CASSPSVGSSYNEQFF. In nucleotides, the CDR3 is TGTGCCAGCAGCCCGAGCGTAGGGAGCTCCTACAATGAGCAGTTCTTC.

The V call is TRBV7-9, the J call TRBJ2-5; 11 bases match TRBD2. In germline, CDR1 is SEHNR, CDR2 FQNEAQ (reference sequence). The CDR3 has 16 residues. The V segment lost 5 bases and the J segment 5 bases; nucleotides outside the gene matches: 10. The CDR3 sequence is CASSPTSGGLSETQYF. The CDR3 nucleotides read TGTGCCAGCAGCCCTACTAGCGGGGGTTTATCGGAGACCCAGTACTTC.

The V call is TRBV2, the J call TRBJ2-3, with D perhaps TRBD1 (5 bases). V was shortened by 1 base and J by 1 base, with 18 bases between the two germline ends. The CDR3 covers 18 residues. Germline V lookup: CDR1 SNHLY, CDR2 FYNNEI. The CDR3 sequence: CASSEGGLGVARTDTQYF. The CDR3 region has the DNA TGTGCCAGCAGTGAAGGGGGCCTAGGGGTAGCCCGCACAGATACGCAGTATTTT.

The gene calls are TRBV27 and TRBJ2-5, with TRBD1 matching over 7 bases. V trimming: 5 bases; J trimming: 0 bases; junction bases outside the gene matches: 6. The length of the CDR3 is 15 residues. From germline, CDR1 is MNHEY and CDR2 SMNVEV (reference sequence). The CDR3 region has the DNA TGTGCCAGCAGTCCACAGGGGCCGTACCAAGAGACCCAGTACTTC. Its translation: CASSPQGPYQETQYF.

The chain joins TRBV2 to TRBJ1-1; no clear D. The CDR3 consists of 13 residues. Trimming left V 7 bases short and J 1 base short, with 10 bases between. Germline V gene data show CDR1 as SNHLY and CDR2 as FYNNEI. CDR3 nucleotide sequence: TGTGCCAGCACTAGGGCGGGGAACACTGAAGCTTTCTTT. Translated, it gives CASTRAGNTEAFF.

V usage is TRBV19 and J usage is TRBJ2-7, with 10 positions matching TRBD1. CDR1 is LNHDA and CDR2 is SQIVND in the germline V gene (reference sequence). V shed 1 base and J 3 bases; nucleotides not matched to a gene: 0. The CDR3 totals 14 residues. In DNA, the CDR3 is TGTGCCAGTAGTATAGGGGACAGGGGCTACGAGCAGTACTTC. Translation gives CASSIGDRGYEQYF.

The rearrangement joins TRBV6-1 to TRBJ2-7; D is perhaps TRBD1 (6 bases). Trimming shortened V by 2 bases and J by 3 bases, and 17 bases separated the two germline ends. The CDR3 is made up of 16 amino acids. CDR1 and CDR2 (germline): MNHNS, SASEGT. The CDR3 coding sequence is TGTGCCAGCAGTGAATGGGCCCTAGGACAGTACTACGAGCAGTACTTC. Translation gives CASSEWALGQYYEQYF.

The chain uses TRBV5-6 and TRBJ2-4; a possible D gene is TRBD1 (5 bases). The CDR3 runs 14 residues. The V end lost 6 bases, the J end lost 1 base, and 11 bases lay between the germline ends. Germline V gene sequence: CDR1 SGHDT, CDR2 YYEEEE. The chain's CDR3 is CASTVRAAKNIQYF. DNA for the CDR3: TGTGCCAGCACCGTCAGGGCGGCCAAAAACATTCAGTACTTC.

V and J are TRBV11-2 and TRBJ1-2; possible D gene TRBD1, 5 bases. V was trimmed by 5 bases and J by 5 bases, leaving 9 bases between them. Germline CDR1 SGHAT, CDR2 FQNNGV. The CDR3 consists of 12 residues. In nucleotides, the CDR3 is TGTGCCAGCAGCCCCAAGGGGTATGGCTACACCTTC. Its translation is CASSPKGYGYTF.

This clone was counted a few times. The genes are TRBV7-6 and TRBJ2-7; D could derive from TRBD1 or TRBD2 (5 bases each). The V gene lost 3 bases and the J gene lost 2 bases, with 11 bases spanning the gap. Germline CDR1 SGHVS, CDR2 FNYEAQ. This CDR3 has 14 amino acids. The CDR3 here is CASSFGTATYEQYF. For the CDR3, the DNA is TGTGCCAGCAGCTTCGGGACGGCTACCTACGAGCAGTACTTC.

The rearrangement uses TRBV9 and TRBJ1-6; 7 bases line up with TRBD1. The CDR3 sequence is 16 residues long. Per the germline V gene, CDR1 is SGDLS and CDR2 is YYNGEE. V lost 3 bases and J lost 5; bases outside the gene matches: 8. This CDR3 reads CASSGAGGFHNSPLHF. The CDR3 region has the DNA TGTGCCAGCAGCGGTGCAGGGGGTTTCCATAATTCACCCCTCCACTTT.